The next 26 T cell receptor beta chains were all read from a single sample in a study of a mutant IDH1 vaccine in newly diagnosed glioma. Time point noted: week 11, during vaccination. Doses comprised 300 ug of mutant IDH1 20-mer peptide each, plus topical imiquimod. These TCRs' antigens remain unknown. Using immunoSEQ multiplex PCR, the repertoire was profiled, and TCRdb retains in-frame clones only, with some absent. The data contain approximately 64,000 clones, approximately 84% of them singletons. Here the sequenced sample was PBMCs, taken from a glioma patient whose treatment included an IDH1 peptide vaccine. These receptor sequences come from a woman aged 45-59 years with glioma.

Only one count was recorded for this clone. This chain connects TRBV6-5 to TRBJ2-7; TRBD1 matches at 7 bases. The junction had 13 bases not matched to a gene; V was cut back by 7 bases and J by 4 bases. Germline CDR1 and CDR2: MNHEY and SVGAGI. CDR3 length equals 15 residues. The CDR3 here is CASIRLRAQGYEQYF. Here the CDR3 DNA reads TGTGCCAGCATCCGATTACGTGCACAGGGGTACGAGCAGTACTTC.

The chain joins TRBV4-2 to TRBJ2-2; D may correspond to TRBD1 or TRBD2 (5 bases each). Germline V gene lookup returns CDR1 LGHNA and CDR2 YNFKEQ. The germline V and J ends were trimmed by 0 bases and 6 bases, with 11 bases remaining between them. The CDR3 consists of 15 residues. In DNA, the CDR3 is TGTGCCAGCAGCCAAGAATCTGGGGGAGCCGGGGAGCTGTTTTTT. Protein product: CASSQESGGAGELFF.

The V call is TRBV5-1, the J call TRBJ2-6; D is ambiguous. There are 13 residues in the CDR3. V lost 5 bases, J lost 2 bases, and 5 bases lay in between. CDR1 SGHRS and CDR2 YFSETQ come from the germline V gene. For the CDR3, the DNA is TGCGCCAGCAGTGCGGCTGGGGCCAACGTCCTGACTTTC. Residues: CASSAAGANVLTF.

The chain has TRBV7-8 and TRBJ2-7, with D hard to call. V lost 4 bases and J 2 bases, leaving 6 bases between the germline ends. CDR3 length equals 12 residues. Germline V lookup: CDR1 SGHVS, CDR2 FQNEAQ. The chain's CDR3 is CASSWVTYEQYF. DNA for the CDR3: TGTGCCAGCAGCTGGGTTACCTACGAGCAGTACTTC.

This clone was seen only a few times. The rearrangement uses TRBV30 and TRBJ1-5; unclear D gene. This CDR3 has 13 amino acids. The germline V and J ends were trimmed by 0 bases and 5 bases, with 8 bases remaining between them. The germline CDR1 and CDR2 sequences are GTSNPN and SVGIG (reference sequence). CDR3 sequence (DNA): TGTGCCTGGAGTGTAACCGGTGATCAGCCCCAGCATTTT. This translates into CAWSVTGDQPQHF.

V and J are TRBV19 and TRBJ2-1; 11 positions agree with TRBD2. CDR3 size: 18 residues. J gave up 0 bases and V 3 bases, and 7 bases lay outside the gene matches. CDR1 is LNHDA and CDR2 is SQIVND in the germline V gene (reference sequence). CDR3 sequence (DNA): TGTGCCAGTAGTATCTCTAGCGGGGGGTTCAGCTCCTACAATGAGCAGTTCTTC. Translating gives CASSISSGGFSSYNEQFF.

V usage is TRBV2 and J usage is TRBJ1-5, with D possibly being TRBD1 (5 bases). CDR1 SNHLY and CDR2 FYNNEI come from the germline V gene. The CDR3 runs 11 residues. Trimming cost V 0 bases and J 11 bases, with 5 bases left between them. The CDR3 coding sequence is TGTGCCAGCAGTGAAGCGGACACCCAGCATTTT. It yields the protein CASSEADTQHF. Together with reference TRBV2 and TRBJ1-5, the CDR3 gives the full variable domain: EPEVTQTPSHQVTQMGQEVILRCVPISNHLYFYWYRQILGQKVEFLVSFYNNEISEKSEIFDDQFSVERPDGSNFTLKIRSTKLEDSAMYFCASSEADTQHFGDGTRLSIL.

This clone appeared once. The gene calls are TRBV19 and TRBJ2-7; D possibly uses TRBD1 or TRBD2 (5 bases each). Per germline, CDR1 LNHDA and CDR2 SQIVND (reference sequence). The CDR3 runs 15 residues. Trimming left V 4 bases short and J 4 bases short, with 17 bases between. CDR3: CASSRGTAVGYEQYF. CDR3 coding DNA: TGTGCCAGTAGTAGGGGGACCGCCGTTGGGTACGAGCAGTACTTC.

In DNA form, the CDR3 reads TGTGCCAGCAGTTACATAGGGGTCCCTAACTATGGCTACACCTTC. Translating gives CASSYIGVPNYGYTF. The chain carries TRBV6-6 and TRBJ1-2, with D maybe TRBD1 (5 bases). The CDR3 extends over 15 amino acids. Germline loops: CDR1 MNHNY, CDR2 SVGAGI (reference sequence). The V end was cut by 2 bases, the J end by 0 bases, with 10 bases between.

This rearrangement joins TRBV5-1 to TRBJ2-7, with D unclear. V lost 1 base and J 0 bases, leaving 14 bases between the germline ends. This CDR3 spans 16 amino acids. From germline, CDR1 is SGHRS and CDR2 YFSETQ. The CDR3 coding sequence is TGCGCCAGCAGCTTGCCCGACCGGCAGATCTCCTACGAGCAGTACTTC. Encoded protein: CASSLPDRQISYEQYF. Full variable domain (rest looked up from reference TRBV5-1 and TRBJ2-7): KAGVTQTPRYLIKTRGQQVTLSCSPISGHRSVSWYQQTPGQGLQFLFEYFSETQRNKGNFPGRFSGRQFSNSRSEMNVSTLELGDSALYLCASSLPDRQISYEQYFGPGTRLTVT.

As DNA, the CDR3 is TGCGCCAGCAGCTCGGACTGGGGGTCGATTGAGCAGTTCTTC. Translated: CASSSDWGSIEQFF. The chain uses TRBV4-1 and TRBJ2-1; D may correspond to TRBD1 or TRBD2 (5 bases each). CDR1 and CDR2 from the germline V gene are MGHRA and YSYEKL. The CDR3 covers 14 residues. Trimming took 5 bases from V and 9 from J, leaving 17 bases between them.

The V and J genes are TRBV7-8 and TRBJ1-4, with D hard to call. The germline gives CDR1 SGHVS, CDR2 FQNEAQ. Trimming pared 5 bases from V and 4 bases from J, leaving 8 bases between. There are 13 residues in the CDR3. CDR3 in amino acids: CASSTRSNEKLFF. CDR3 DNA: TGTGCCAGCAGCACTAGGAGTAATGAAAAACTGTTTTTT. Using reference TRBV7-8 and TRBJ1-4 for the parts outside the CDR3, the full variable domain is GAGVSQSPRYKVAKRGQDVALRCDPISGHVSLFWYQQALGQGPEFLTYFQNEAQLDKSGLPSDRFFAERPEGSVSTLKIQRTQQEDSAVYLCASSTRSNEKLFFGSGTQLSVL.

This clone was recorded a few times. This chain joins TRBV27 and TRBJ1-1; maybe TRBD1 (5 bases). This CDR3 region has 14 residues. Germline V lookup: CDR1 MNHEY, CDR2 SMNVEV (reference sequence). With 5 bases removed from V and 6 bases from J, the gap between germline ends came to 16 bases. The CDR3 DNA is TGTGCCAGCAGTCGAAGGGGCAGGGAGTCTGAAGCTTTCTTT. Translation gives CASSRRGRESEAFF.

The chain combines TRBV4-1 with TRBJ1-3; D not resolved. The CDR3 contains 15 residues. Germline CDR1 and CDR2: MGHRA and YSYEKL. Trimming took off 1 base at V and 1 base at J, with 8 bases between the two ends. In DNA form, the CDR3 reads TGCGCCAGCAGCCAAGTGTGGGCTTCTGGAAACACCATATATTTT. This gives the protein CASSQVWASGNTIYF.

The V and J genes are TRBV19 and TRBJ2-3, with D hard to call. Germline CDR1 and CDR2: LNHDA and SQIVND (reference sequence). V lost 8 bases, J lost 7 bases, and 7 bases lay in between. The CDR3 covers 10 residues. CDR3 amino acids: CASFWYTQYF. The CDR3 bases are TGTGCCAGTTTTTGGTATACGCAGTATTTT. Filled out from reference TRBV19 and TRBJ2-3, the complete variable domain reads DGGITQSPKYLFRKEGQNVTLSCEQNLNHDAMYWYRQDPGQGLRLIYYSQIVNDFQKGDIAEGYSVSREKKESFPLTVTSAQKNPTAFYLCASFWYTQYFGPGTRLTVL.

This chain links TRBV27 with TRBJ2-7; a possible D gene is TRBD1 (6 bases). This CDR3 spans 15 amino acids. Germline assignment: CDR1 MNHEY and CDR2 SMNVEV (reference sequence). Deletions cut 0 bases from V and 5 bases from J, with 14 bases between. CDR3: CASSLSPQGRDEQYF. In DNA, the CDR3 is TGTGCCAGCAGTTTATCGCCACAGGGTAGAGACGAGCAGTACTTC.

V is TRBV19 and J is TRBJ1-1; D is uncertain. This CDR3 contains 14 residues. Per germline, CDR1 LNHDA and CDR2 SQIVND (reference sequence). V was pared by 3 bases and J by 1 base, with 9 bases between. The CDR3 sequence: CASSMVGRNTEAFF. CDR3 nucleotides: TGTGCCAGTAGTATGGTAGGGAGGAACACTGAAGCTTTCTTT.

Notes on this clone: A junction boundary mismatches the germline segment, possibly from a read error. The rearrangement joins TRBV18 to TRBJ1-5; 9 positions agree with TRBD1. Germline CDR1 KGHSH, CDR2 LQKENI. The CDR3 loop spans 17 amino acids. The CDR3 sequence: CASSPIQGAGGNRPQHF. In nucleotides, the CDR3 is TGTGCCAGCTCACCAATACAGGGGGCTGGTGGCAATCGGCCCCAGCATTTT.

The gene calls are TRBV6-6 and TRBJ2-1; TRBD1 aligns across 7 bases. Germline CDR1 is MNHNY and CDR2 is SVGAGI (reference sequence). V lost 11 bases to trimming and J lost 4 bases; unmatched junction nucleotides: 11. This CDR3 has 14 amino acids. CDR3 DNA sequence: TGTGCCGGGTCGGCAGGGGGTATTTACAATGAGCAGTTCTTC. It yields the protein CAGSAGGIYNEQFF.

The V and J genes are TRBV5-6 and TRBJ2-1; no firm D call. The CDR3 totals 12 residues. The germline V and J ends were trimmed by 2 bases and 7 bases, with 7 bases remaining between them. Germline CDR1 is SGHDT and CDR2 is YYEEEE. This CDR3 is CASSLTGNEQFF. The CDR3 DNA is TGTGCCAGCAGCTTAACTGGAAATGAGCAGTTCTTC.

V is TRBV11-1 and J is TRBJ1-6; D may be TRBD1 (5 bases). Germline assignment: CDR1 SGHAT and CDR2 FQDESV (reference sequence). This CDR3 region has 17 residues. With 5 bases removed from V and 7 bases from J, the gap between germline ends came to 21 bases. As DNA, the CDR3 is TGTGCCAGCAGCCCCGCGGGTCGGCAGGGTCTGAATTCACCCCTCCACTTT. Translation gives CASSPAGRQGLNSPLHF. Full variable domain (rest looked up from reference TRBV11-1 and TRBJ1-6): EAEVAQSPRYKITEKSQAVAFWCDPISGHATLYWYRQILGQGPELLVQFQDESVVDDSQLPKDRFSAERLKGVDSTLKIQPAELGDSAMYLCASSPAGRQGLNSPLHFGNGTRLTVT.

The gene calls are TRBV4-3 and TRBJ1-2; D possibly corresponds to TRBD1 (6 bases). There are 15 residues in the CDR3. Germline V gives CDR1 LGHNA, CDR2 YSLEER. Between the trimmed V and J ends, which lost 2 bases and 2 bases, there was a span of 12 bases. The CDR3: CASSQSWTANYGYTF. For the CDR3, the DNA is TGCGCCAGCAGCCAATCCTGGACAGCCAACTATGGCTACACCTTC.

The gene calls are TRBV7-2 and TRBJ2-5; 8 bases are shared with TRBD1. There are 16 residues in the CDR3. CDR1 and CDR2 (germline): SGHTA, FQGNSA. J gave up 4 bases and V 0 bases, and 7 bases lay outside the gene matches. CDR3: CASSLALDRGGETQYF. CDR3 bases: TGTGCCAGCAGCTTAGCCCTCGACAGGGGAGGAGAGACCCAGTACTTC.

The rearrangement links TRBV19 to TRBJ2-7; 12 nucleotides align to TRBD1. Germline assignment: CDR1 LNHDA and CDR2 SQIVND (reference sequence). With V trimmed by 3 bases and J by 3 bases, 3 bases remained unmatched. The CDR3 has 15 residues. As DNA, the CDR3 is TGTGCCAGTAGTATTGGGGACAGGGGGCTCTACGAGCAGTACTTC. Amino acid sequence: CASSIGDRGLYEQYF.

This sequence joins TRBV5-1 and TRBJ2-2, with D maybe TRBD2 (6 bases). Germline-derived CDR1 and CDR2 are SGHRS and YFSETQ. Trimming took 0 bases from V and 4 from J, leaving 13 bases between them. CDR3 length: 16 residues. The CDR3 bases are TGCGCCAGCAGCTTGGGCGGTAGCGGTTCCACCGGGGAGCTGTTTTTT. Its protein product is CASSLGGSGSTGELFF.

The rearrangement joins TRBV2 to TRBJ1-6; D remains ambiguous. Germline assignment: CDR1 SNHLY and CDR2 FYNNEI. This CDR3 spans 16 amino acids. The V and J ends lost 0 bases and 7 bases respectively, with 13 bases between them. CDR3: CASSEAVPGANSPLHF. The CDR3 DNA follows: TGTGCCAGCAGTGAAGCGGTCCCGGGTGCCAATTCACCCCTCCACTTT. Drawing the rest from reference TRBV2 and TRBJ1-6, the complete variable domain is EPEVTQTPSHQVTQMGQEVILRCVPISNHLYFYWYRQILGQKVEFLVSFYNNEISEKSEIFDDQFSVERPDGSNFTLKIRSTKLEDSAMYFCASSEAVPGANSPLHFGNGTRLTVT.